The present entry profiles one T cell receptor beta chain with its context. What antigen it recognizes has not been identified. Per-base qualities were not stored, and no clone one base away is much larger. The data originate from a study of T cell responses to AZD1222 COVID-19 vaccine (TCRdb year 2021). At the level of the whole study: TCR sequencing was performed for 230 to 250 trial participants, of whom about 200 were given two doses of AZD1222 and around 25 were given two doses of MenACWY control vaccine. Trial participants were enrolled by age into 18-55, 56-69 and 70-plus year subgroups, with roughly 150, 30 and 60 TCR-sequenced participants respectively. Study-wide conclusions, independent of this receptor: The 56-69-year group was small, and its depth increase did not reach significance, likely because of low power. Conclusions about previously exposed vaccinees are limited, since just 6 or 7 AZD1222 recipients were seropositive for SARS-CoV-2 at baseline. Participants were mostly white British, with more females than males. The authors suggested clonal diversity may have been underestimated. Spike-specific TCR breadth and depth rose significantly after two AZD1222 doses compared with day 0 and with MenACWY recipients. Vaccine-associated CD4 TCRs spanned the whole spike protein, with dominant responses in regions 160-218 and 743-854. Epitopes outside the regions mutated in the B.1.351 and B.1.1.7 variants were reportedly recognized by nearly half of the unique spike-specific TCRs. Because no samples from the day 14 peak response were available, repertoires could be characterized only after the peak T cell response.

The CDR3 regions of human TCRbeta chains were analyzed by immunosequencing. On the study's bioinformatics: TCRs in the repertoires were matched against a reference library of SARS-CoV-2-specific TCRs that had been generated with the MIRA antigen-specificity platform. Breadth was defined as the fraction of unique TCRs that were SARS-CoV-2-associated, and depth was defined as the fraction of total T cells that were SARS-CoV-2-associated. Using the MIRA data, each spike-specific TCR was mapped to the spike region that the TCR reacts to and placed in a CD4 or CD8 class. Log10-transformed breadth and depth values were compared by one-way ANOVA with Sidak's multiple comparisons tests. TCRdb limited this immuneACCESS table to in-frame rearrangements with V and J called. A share of clones is missing; checked studies link under half to unresolved V genes, and the rest is unexplained. That table is the source of V, J and clone size, and D and trimming were worked out from the DNA. This sample is represented by over 120,000 clones; roughly 84% of them were singletons. The leading ten clones occupy about 4.9% of the sample.

Sample time point, as interpreted from the label and publication: about 28 days (+/-7) after the second vaccine dose. AZD1222 recipients whose second dose came at about 4 weeks and those whose second dose came at about 12 weeks were combined into one group, since spike-specific TCR depth and breadth did not differ between the two schedules. The vaccinee samples were drawn from two UK trials, COV001 and COV002, one of which was a single-blind randomized controlled phase 2/3 trial testing AZD1222 (ChAdOx1 nCoV-19) in healthy adults. For TCRbeta chain sequencing, PBMC samples were collected from trial participants at day 0 and at day 28 after the second dose. CDR1 is given as SGHRS and CDR2 as YFSETQ, both from the germline V gene. V is trimmed back by 7 bases and J by 7 bases, and the junction contains 5 bases that no gene match accounts for. Spanning cysteine to phenylalanine, the CDR3 consists of 13 amino acids. Kept here is only the CDR3 DNA, which spans 39 bases and is read in frame from base 1.

The chain was built from TRBV5-1 and TRBJ2-1, with 10 bases matching TRBD1. This clonotype was sampled from an adult who received the AZD1222 COVID-19 vaccine. The sample consisted of peripheral blood, taken 28 days after the second AZD1222 dose. CDR3 sequence: CASGPGQGNEQFF. In nucleotides, the sequence is TGCGCCAGCGGACCGGGACAGGGGAATGAGCAGTTCTTC.